Ten or more counts support the clone carrying this T cell receptor (beta chain). Per germline, CDR1 SSHAT and CDR2 FNYEAQ (reference sequence). Trimming at V came to 5 bases and at J to 4 bases, leaving 6 bases not matched to a gene. The CDR3 is made up of 15 amino acids. This entry belongs to a study of identical twins. TCRdb redid the calling of the 5' RACE reads with MiXCR, one entry per CDR3 protein. The repertoire holds hundreds of thousands of distinct CDR3 sequences, with 5.5% to 6.5% as singletons. Sequencing was done on a sample of naive T cells sorted from blood. The sequence came from a man aged 18 to 29 in good health. The chain is built from TRBV7-7 and TRBJ2-1, with 9 bases lining up with TRBD1. CDR3 amino acids: CASSPDRGFYNEQFF. The CDR3 nucleotides read TGTGCCAGCAGCCCGGACAGGGGTTTTTACAATGAGCAGTTCTTC. The whole variable domain, remainder taken from reference TRBV7-7 and TRBJ2-1, is GAGVSQSPRYKVTKRGQDVTLRCDPISSHATLYWYQQALGQGPEFLTYFNYEAQPDKSGLPSDRFSAERPEGSISTLTIQRTEQRDSAMYRCASSPDRGFYNEQFFGPGTRLTVL.